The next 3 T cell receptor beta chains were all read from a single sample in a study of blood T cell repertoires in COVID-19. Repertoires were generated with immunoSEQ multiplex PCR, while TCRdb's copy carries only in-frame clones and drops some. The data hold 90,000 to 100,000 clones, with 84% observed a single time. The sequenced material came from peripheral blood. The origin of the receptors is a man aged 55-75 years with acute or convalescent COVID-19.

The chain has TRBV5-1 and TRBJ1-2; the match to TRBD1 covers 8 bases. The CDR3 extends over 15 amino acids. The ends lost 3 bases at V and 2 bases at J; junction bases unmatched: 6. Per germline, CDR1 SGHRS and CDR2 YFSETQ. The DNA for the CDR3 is TGCGCCAGCAGCTCTGGGGGACAGGTCAACTATGGCTACACCTTC. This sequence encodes CASSSGGQVNYGYTF.

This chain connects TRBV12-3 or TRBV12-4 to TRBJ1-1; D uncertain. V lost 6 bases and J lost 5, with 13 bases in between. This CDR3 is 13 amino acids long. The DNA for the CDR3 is TGTGCCAGCAGCCATTCGTCCGGGACTGAAGCTTTCTTT. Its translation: CASSHSSGTEAFF.

The CDR3 sequence: CASSQIRGFFSPLHF. The CDR3, as DNA: TGCGCCAGCAGTCAGATTCGGGGATTTTTTTCACCCCTCCACTTT. V usage is TRBV23-1 and J usage is TRBJ1-6; D gene uncertain. TRBV23-1 is an ORF for which the function is uncertain. Trimming pared 3 bases from V and 9 bases from J, leaving 15 bases between. The CDR3 covers 15 residues.